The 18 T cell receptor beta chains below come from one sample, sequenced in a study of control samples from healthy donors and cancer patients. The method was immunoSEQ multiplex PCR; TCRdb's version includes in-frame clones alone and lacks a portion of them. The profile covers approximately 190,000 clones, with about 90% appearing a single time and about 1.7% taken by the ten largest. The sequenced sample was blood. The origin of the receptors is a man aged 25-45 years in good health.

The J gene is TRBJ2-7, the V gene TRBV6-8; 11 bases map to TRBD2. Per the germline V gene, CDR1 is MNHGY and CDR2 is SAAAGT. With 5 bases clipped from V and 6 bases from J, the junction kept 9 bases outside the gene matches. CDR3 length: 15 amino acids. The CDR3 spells CASSLVAGGPGEQYF. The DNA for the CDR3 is TGTGCCAGCAGTCTAGTAGCGGGGGGGCCCGGCGAGCAGTACTTC.

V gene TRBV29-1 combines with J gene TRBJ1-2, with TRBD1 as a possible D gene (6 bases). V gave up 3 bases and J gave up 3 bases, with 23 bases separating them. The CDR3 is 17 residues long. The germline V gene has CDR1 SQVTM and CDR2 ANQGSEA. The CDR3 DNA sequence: TGCAGCGTTGAGTTCATCTCCGAAATACAGGGTTACTATGGCTACACCTTC. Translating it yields CSVEFISEIQGYYGYTF.

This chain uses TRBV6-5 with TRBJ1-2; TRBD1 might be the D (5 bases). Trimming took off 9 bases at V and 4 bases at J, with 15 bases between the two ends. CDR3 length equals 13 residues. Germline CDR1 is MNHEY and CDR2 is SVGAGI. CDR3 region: CASFREVAYGYTF. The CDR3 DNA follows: TGTGCCAGTTTCAGGGAAGTAGCCTATGGCTACACCTTC.

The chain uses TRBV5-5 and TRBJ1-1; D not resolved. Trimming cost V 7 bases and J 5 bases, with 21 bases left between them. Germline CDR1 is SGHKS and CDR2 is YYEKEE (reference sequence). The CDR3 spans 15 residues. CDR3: CASSLGVMRGTEAFF. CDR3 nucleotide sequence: TGTGCCAGCTCCCTTGGGGTTATGAGAGGAACTGAAGCTTTCTTT.

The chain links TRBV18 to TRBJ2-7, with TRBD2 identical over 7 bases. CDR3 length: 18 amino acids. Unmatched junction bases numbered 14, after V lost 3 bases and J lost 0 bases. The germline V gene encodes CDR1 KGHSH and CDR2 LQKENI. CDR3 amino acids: CASSPPGGGPRSSYEQYF. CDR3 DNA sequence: TGTGCCAGCTCACCCCCGGGGGGAGGGCCTAGAAGCTCCTACGAGCAGTACTTC.

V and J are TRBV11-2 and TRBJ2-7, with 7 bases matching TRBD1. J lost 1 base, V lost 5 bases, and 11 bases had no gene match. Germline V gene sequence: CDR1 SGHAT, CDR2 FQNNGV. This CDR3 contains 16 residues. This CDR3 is CASSPVPGQISYEQYF. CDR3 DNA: TGTGCCAGCAGCCCGGTACCGGGACAGATTTCCTACGAGCAGTACTTC.

Here the CDR3 reads CASSTQIGVDTQYF. In DNA form, the CDR3 reads TGTGCCAGCTCAACCCAAATAGGGGTAGATACGCAGTATTTT. V and J are TRBV18 and TRBJ2-3; a possible D gene is TRBD1 (5 bases). Looked up from germline, CDR1 is KGHSH and CDR2 is LQKENI. V lost 5 bases to trimming and J lost 5 bases, with 14 bases between them. This CDR3 is 14 amino acids long.

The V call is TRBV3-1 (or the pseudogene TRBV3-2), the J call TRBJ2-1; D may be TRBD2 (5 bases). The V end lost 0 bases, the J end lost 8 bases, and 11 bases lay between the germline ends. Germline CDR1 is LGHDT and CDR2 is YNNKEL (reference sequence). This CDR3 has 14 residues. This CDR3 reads CASSQDLAGDEQFF. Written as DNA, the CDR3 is TGTGCCAGCAGCCAAGACCTCGCCGGGGATGAGCAGTTCTTC.

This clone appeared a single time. The CDR3 region has the DNA TGCGCCACCTCGGTAGGGGGGCGCACGGGAGAGACCCAGTACTTC. This gives the protein CATSVGGRTGETQYF. The chain joins TRBV5-1 to TRBJ2-5, with D possibly called TRBD1 or TRBD2 (6 bases each). The CDR3 runs 15 residues. The V end was cut by 9 bases, the J end by 4 bases, with 22 bases between. CDR1 and CDR2 from the germline V gene are SGHRS and YFSETQ.

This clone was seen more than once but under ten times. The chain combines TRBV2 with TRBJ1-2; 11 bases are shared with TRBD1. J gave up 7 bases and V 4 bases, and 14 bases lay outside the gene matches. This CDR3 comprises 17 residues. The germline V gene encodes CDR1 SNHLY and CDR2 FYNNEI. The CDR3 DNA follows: TGTGCCAGCAGTGTGCTCTCAGAGGGGACAGGGGGGGCTGGCTACACCTTC. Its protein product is CASSVLSEGTGGAGYTF.

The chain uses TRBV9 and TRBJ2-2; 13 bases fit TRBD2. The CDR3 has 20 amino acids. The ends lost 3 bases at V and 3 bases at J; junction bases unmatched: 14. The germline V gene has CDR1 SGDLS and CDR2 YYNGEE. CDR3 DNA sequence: TGTGCCAGCAGCGACCGACTAGCGGGGGGCGCCCCACGAGACACCGGGGAGCTGTTTTTT. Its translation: CASSDRLAGGAPRDTGELFF.

CDR3 in amino acids: CASTTGESNYEQYF. The CDR3 DNA sequence: TGTGCCAGCACAACAGGAGAGAGCAACTACGAGCAGTACTTC. This rearrangement joins TRBV25-1 to TRBJ2-7; D is perhaps TRBD1 (5 bases). Germline CDR1 MGHDK, CDR2 SYGVNS. The CDR3 loop spans 14 amino acids. Trimming pared 7 bases from V and 3 bases from J, leaving 16 bases between.

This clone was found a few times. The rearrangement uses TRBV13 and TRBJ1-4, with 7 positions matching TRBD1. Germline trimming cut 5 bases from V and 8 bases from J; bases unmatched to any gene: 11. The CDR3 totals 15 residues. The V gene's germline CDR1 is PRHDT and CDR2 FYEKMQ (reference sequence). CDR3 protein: CASSPPAGGFEKLFF. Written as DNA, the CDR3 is TGTGCCAGCAGCCCACCGGCAGGGGGTTTCGAAAAACTGTTTTTT. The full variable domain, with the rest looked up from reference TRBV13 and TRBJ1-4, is AAGVIQSPRHLIKEKRETATLKCYPIPRHDTVYWYQQGPGQDPQFLISFYEKMQSDKGSIPDRFSAQQFSDYHSELNMSSLELGDSALYFCASSPPAGGFEKLFFGSGTQLSVL.

As DNA, the CDR3 is TGTGCCAGCAGTGAAGCGACAGGGCCTAACTATGGCTACACCTTC. Its translation: CASSEATGPNYGYTF. This chain joins TRBV6-1 and TRBJ1-2; TRBD1 matches 7 bases. V was pared by 0 bases and J by 0 bases, with 1 base of the junction left unmatched. From germline, CDR1 is MNHNS and CDR2 SASEGT. The CDR3 totals 15 residues.

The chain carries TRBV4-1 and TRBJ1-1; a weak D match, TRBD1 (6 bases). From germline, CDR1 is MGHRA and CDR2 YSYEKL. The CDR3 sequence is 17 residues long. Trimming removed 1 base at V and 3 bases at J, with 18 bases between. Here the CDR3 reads CASSQAHRIKGDTEAFF. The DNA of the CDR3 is TGCGCCAGCAGCCAAGCGCACCGAATAAAGGGGGACACTGAAGCTTTCTTT.

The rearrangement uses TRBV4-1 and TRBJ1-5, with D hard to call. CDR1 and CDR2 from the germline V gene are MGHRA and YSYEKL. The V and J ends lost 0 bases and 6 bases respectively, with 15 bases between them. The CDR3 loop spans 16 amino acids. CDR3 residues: CASSQELVQIGQPQHF. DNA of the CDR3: TGCGCCAGCAGCCAAGAGCTAGTTCAGATAGGTCAGCCCCAGCATTTT.

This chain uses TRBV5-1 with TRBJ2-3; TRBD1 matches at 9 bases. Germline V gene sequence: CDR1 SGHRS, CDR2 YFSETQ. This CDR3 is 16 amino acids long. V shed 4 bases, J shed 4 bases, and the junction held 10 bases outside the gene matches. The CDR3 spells CASSPRGQGEADTQYF. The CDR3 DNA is TGCGCCAGCAGCCCTAGGGGACAGGGAGAGGCAGATACGCAGTATTTT.

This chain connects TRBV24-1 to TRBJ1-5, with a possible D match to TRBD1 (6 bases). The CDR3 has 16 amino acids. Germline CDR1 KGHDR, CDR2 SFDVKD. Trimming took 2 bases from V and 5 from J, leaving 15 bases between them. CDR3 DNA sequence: TGTGCCACCAGTGATTCGACCGGGACAAATTATCAGCCCCAGCATTTT. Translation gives CATSDSTGTNYQPQHF.